This T cell receptor (beta chain) comes out of a study of early T cells in non-severe SARS-CoV-2 infection. Study-wide background: Sequencing of bulk RNA from unsorted whole blood was done, without chain pairing.

Individual cDNA molecules were tagged with unique molecular identifiers. One entry per CDR3 protein results from TCRdb running MiXCR on the 5' RACE reads. The data show over 60,000 distinct CDR3 sequences, with 9.5% to 15% seen just once and roughly 2.6% held by the top ten. Details on this clonotype: Its target is unknown.

Notes on the study in general: A preference for anti-spike CD8 responses marked VDJdb matching, which missed private and CD4 specificities.

The CDR3 spans 15 residues. Germline CDR1 SQVTM, CDR2 ANQGSEA. V was shortened by 5 bases and J by 3 bases, with 19 bases between the two germline ends. The rearrangement links TRBV29-1 to TRBJ1-1, with D possibly being TRBD1 (6 bases). The TCR originated in an adult who was a healthcare worker with PCR-confirmed SARS-CoV-2 infection or an uninfected control (not recorded which). The sample in question was whole blood, obtained at baseline. The CDR3 loop reads CSVPLRGVGYTEAFF. The CDR3 DNA reads as TGCAGCGTTCCCCTCAGGGGAGTAGGGTACACTGAAGCTTTCTTT.